This T cell receptor (beta chain) was profiled in a study of graft-versus-host responses after intestinal transplantation. Study at large: All recipients were given anti-thymocyte globulin induction, and tacrolimus and steroids were then administered for about three years.

Germline loops: CDR1 MNHNY, CDR2 SVGAGI (reference sequence). The V end was cut by 6 bases, the J end by 0 bases, with 15 bases between. The CDR3 has 16 residues. Comments on this clone: Its antigen is currently unknown.

Broader study findings: Detection of GvH clones occurred in recipient marrow, and some had their first appearance in ileum or blood.

The assay was immunoSEQ multiplex PCR, and TCRdb's table has in-frame clones only and misses some. The table includes over 75,000 clones, about 84% detected once. The rearrangement links TRBV6-6 to TRBJ1-3, with TRBD1 as a possible D gene (6 bases). The origin of this receptor is a human patient who received an intestinal transplant, so some T cells may come from the graft donor. The specimen comprised PBMCs, sampled 255 days after intestinal transplant. The CDR3 reads CASRYPGDNSGNTIYF. CDR3 DNA: TGTGCCAGCAGATACCCAGGGGACAACTCTGGAAACACCATATATTTT.